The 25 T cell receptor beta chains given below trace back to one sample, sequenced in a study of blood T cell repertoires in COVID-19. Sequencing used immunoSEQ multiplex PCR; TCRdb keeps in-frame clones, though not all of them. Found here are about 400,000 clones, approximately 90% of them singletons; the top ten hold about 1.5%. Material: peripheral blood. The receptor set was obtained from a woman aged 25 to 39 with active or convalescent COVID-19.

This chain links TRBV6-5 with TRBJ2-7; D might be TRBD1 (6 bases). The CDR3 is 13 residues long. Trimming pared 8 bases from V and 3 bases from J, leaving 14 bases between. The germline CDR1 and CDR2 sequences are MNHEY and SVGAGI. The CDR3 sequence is CASGPGHLYEQYF. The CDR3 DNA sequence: TGTGCCAGCGGACCGGGACACCTCTACGAGCAGTACTTC.

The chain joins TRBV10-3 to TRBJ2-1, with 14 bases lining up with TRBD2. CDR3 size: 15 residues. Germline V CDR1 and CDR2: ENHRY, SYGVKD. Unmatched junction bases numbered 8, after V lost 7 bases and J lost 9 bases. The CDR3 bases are TGTGCCATCACCGATGGACTAGCGGGAGGAGGTGAGCAGTTCTTC. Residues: CAITDGLAGGGEQFF.

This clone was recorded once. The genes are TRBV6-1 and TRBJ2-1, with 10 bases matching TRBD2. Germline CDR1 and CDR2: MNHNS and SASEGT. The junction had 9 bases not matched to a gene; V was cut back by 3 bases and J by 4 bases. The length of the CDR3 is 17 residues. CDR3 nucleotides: TGTGCCAGCAGTGAGGGTAGCGGGGGGACCTATTACAATGAGCAGTTCTTC. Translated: CASSEGSGGTYYNEQFF.

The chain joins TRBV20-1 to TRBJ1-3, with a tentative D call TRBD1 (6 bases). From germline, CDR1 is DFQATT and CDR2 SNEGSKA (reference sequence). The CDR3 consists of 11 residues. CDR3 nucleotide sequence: TGCAGAGCAGGGGCTGGAAACACCATATATTTT. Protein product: CRAGAGNTIYF.

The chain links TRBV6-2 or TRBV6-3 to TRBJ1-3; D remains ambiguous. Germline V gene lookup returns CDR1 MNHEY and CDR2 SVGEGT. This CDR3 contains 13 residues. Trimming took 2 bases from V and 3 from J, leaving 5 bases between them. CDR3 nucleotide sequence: TGTGCCAGCAGTTACACAGTTGGAAACACCATATATTTT. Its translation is CASSYTVGNTIYF.

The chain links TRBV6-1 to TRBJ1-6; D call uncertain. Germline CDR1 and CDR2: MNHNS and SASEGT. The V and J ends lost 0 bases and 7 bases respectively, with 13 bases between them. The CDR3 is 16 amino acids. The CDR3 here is CASSEAFGTPNSPLHF. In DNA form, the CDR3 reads TGTGCCAGCAGTGAAGCCTTCGGTACTCCCAATTCACCCCTCCACTTT.

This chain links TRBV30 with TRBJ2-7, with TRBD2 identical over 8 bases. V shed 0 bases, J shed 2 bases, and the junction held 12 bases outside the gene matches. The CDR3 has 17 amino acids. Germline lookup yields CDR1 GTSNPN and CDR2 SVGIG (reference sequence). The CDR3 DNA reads TGTGCCTGGAGTGTACCGCCGGAGACTAGCGTCACCTACGAGCAGTACTTC. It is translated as CAWSVPPETSVTYEQYF.

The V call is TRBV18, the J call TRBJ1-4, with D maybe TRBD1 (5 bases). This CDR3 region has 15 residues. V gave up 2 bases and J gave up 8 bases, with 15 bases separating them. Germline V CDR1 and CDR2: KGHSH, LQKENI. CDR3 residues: CASSPFGGAGEKLFF. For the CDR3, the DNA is TGTGCCAGCTCACCATTTGGAGGGGCGGGCGAAAAACTGTTTTTT.

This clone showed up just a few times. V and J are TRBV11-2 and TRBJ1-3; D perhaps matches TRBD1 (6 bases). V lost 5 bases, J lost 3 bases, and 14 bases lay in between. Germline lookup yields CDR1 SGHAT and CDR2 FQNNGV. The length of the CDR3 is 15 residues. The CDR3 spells CASSANQGNGNTIYF. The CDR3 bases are TGTGCCAGCAGCGCAAACCAGGGGAATGGAAACACCATATATTTT.

Here the CDR3 DNA reads TGTGCCAGCAGCTTATGGACTAGCGTCTCGGAGACCCAGTACTTC. It codes for CASSLWTSVSETQYF. The rearrangement uses TRBV7-6 and TRBJ2-5; TRBD2 matches at 9 bases. CDR3 length: 15 residues. With V trimmed by 2 bases and J by 5 bases, 6 bases remained unmatched. Germline V lookup: CDR1 SGHVS, CDR2 FNYEAQ.

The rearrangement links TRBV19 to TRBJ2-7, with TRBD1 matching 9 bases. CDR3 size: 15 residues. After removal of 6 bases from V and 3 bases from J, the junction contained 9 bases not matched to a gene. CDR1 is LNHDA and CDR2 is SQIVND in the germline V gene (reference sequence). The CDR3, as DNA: TGTGCCAGTAGCAGGAGTCCGGGACAGGGCTACGAGCAGTACTTC. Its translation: CASSRSPGQGYEQYF.

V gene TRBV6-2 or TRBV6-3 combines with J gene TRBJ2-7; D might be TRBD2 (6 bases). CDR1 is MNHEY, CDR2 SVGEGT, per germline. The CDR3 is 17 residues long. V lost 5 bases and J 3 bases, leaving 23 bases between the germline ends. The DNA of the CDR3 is TGTGCCAGCAGTCCCCTCAGTGAGGAGGGAGGACACTACGAGCAGTACTTC. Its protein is CASSPLSEEGGHYEQYF.

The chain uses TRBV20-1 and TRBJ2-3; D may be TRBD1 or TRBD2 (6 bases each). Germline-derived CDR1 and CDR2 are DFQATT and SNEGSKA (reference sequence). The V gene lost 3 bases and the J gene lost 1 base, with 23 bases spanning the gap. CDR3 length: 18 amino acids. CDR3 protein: CSASSGVVLYRGTDTQYF. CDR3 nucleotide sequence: TGCAGTGCTAGTAGCGGTGTGGTACTATACAGGGGCACAGATACGCAGTATTTT.

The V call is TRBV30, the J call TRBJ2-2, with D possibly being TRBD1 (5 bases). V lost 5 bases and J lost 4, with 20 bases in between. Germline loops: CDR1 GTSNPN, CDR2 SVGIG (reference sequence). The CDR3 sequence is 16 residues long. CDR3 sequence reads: CAWLYRQGVGTGELFF. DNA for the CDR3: TGTGCCTGGCTCTACCGGCAGGGCGTGGGCACCGGGGAGCTGTTTTTT.

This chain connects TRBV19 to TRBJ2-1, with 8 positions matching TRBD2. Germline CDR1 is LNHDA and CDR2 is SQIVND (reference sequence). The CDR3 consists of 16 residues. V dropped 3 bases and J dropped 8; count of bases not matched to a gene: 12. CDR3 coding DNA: TGTGCCAGTAGTATCCATCCAGCGGGGGAGAGGGATGAGCAGTTCTTC. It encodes CASSIHPAGERDEQFF.

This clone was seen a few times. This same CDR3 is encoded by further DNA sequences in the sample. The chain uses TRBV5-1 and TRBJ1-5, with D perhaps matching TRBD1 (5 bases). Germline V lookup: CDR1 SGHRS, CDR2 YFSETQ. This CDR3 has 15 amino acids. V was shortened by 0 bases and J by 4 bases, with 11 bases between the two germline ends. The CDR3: CASSLGQGLNQPQHF. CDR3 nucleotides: TGCGCCAGCAGCTTGGGCCAGGGACTTAATCAGCCCCAGCATTTT. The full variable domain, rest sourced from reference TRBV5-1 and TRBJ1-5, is KAGVTQTPRYLIKTRGQQVTLSCSPISGHRSVSWYQQTPGQGLQFLFEYFSETQRNKGNFPGRFSGRQFSNSRSEMNVSTLELGDSALYLCASSLGQGLNQPQHFGDGTRLSIL.

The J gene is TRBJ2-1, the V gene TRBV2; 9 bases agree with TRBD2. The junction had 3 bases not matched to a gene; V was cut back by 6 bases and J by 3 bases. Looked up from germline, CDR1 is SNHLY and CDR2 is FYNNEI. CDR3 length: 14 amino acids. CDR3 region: CASRSGGLYNEQFF. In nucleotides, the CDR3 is TGTGCCAGCAGGAGCGGGGGGCTCTACAATGAGCAGTTCTTC.

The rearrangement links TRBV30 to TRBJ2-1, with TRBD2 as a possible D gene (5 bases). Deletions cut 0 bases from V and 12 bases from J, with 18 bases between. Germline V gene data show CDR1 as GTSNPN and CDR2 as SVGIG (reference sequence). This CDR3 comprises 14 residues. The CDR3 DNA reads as TGTGCCTGGAGTGTTGTTGGGCCGCCTAGCCGGCAGTTCTTC. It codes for CAWSVVGPPSRQFF.

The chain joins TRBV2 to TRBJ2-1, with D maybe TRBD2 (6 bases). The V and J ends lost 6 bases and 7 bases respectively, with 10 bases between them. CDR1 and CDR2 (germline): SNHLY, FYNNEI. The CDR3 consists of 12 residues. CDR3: CASSRTNNEQFF. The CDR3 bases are TGTGCCAGCAGCCGGACTAATAATGAGCAGTTCTTC.

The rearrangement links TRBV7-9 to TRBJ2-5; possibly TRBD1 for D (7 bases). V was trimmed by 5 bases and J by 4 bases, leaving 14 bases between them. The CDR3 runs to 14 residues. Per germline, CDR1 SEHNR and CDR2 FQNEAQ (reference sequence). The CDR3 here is CASSLQGGGETQYF. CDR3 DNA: TGTGCCAGCAGCCTCCAGGGGGGAGGAGAGACCCAGTACTTC.

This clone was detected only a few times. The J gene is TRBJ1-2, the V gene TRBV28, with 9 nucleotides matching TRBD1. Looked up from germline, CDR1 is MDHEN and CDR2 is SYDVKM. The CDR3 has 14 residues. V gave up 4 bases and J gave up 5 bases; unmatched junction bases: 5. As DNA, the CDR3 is TGTGCCAGCAGTTCTGGACAGGGGCGGTATGGCTACACCTTC. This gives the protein CASSSGQGRYGYTF.

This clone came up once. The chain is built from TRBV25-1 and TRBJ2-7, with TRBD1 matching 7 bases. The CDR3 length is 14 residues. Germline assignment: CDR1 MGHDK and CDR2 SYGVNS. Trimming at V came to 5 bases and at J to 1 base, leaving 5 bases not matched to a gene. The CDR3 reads CASSPGGVSYEQYF. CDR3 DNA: TGTGCCAGCAGTCCAGGGGGAGTGTCCTACGAGCAGTACTTC.

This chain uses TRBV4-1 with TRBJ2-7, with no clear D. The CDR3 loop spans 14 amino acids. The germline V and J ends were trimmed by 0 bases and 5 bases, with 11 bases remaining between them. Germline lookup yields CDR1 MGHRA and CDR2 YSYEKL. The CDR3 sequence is CASSQDLSADEQYF. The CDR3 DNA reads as TGCGCCAGCAGCCAAGATCTCTCCGCGGACGAGCAGTACTTC.

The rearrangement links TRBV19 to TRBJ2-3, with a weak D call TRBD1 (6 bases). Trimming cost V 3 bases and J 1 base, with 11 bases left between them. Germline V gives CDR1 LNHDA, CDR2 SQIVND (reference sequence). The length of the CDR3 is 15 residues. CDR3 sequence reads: CASSIPGERTDTQYF. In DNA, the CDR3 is TGTGCCAGTAGTATCCCAGGGGAACGCACAGATACGCAGTATTTT.

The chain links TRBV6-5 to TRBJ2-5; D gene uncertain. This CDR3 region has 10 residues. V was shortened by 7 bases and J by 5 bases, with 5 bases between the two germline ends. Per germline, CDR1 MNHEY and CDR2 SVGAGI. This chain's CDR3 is CASTEETQYF. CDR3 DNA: TGTGCCAGCACCGAGGAGACCCAGTACTTC.